What follows are 23 T cell receptor beta chains derived from one specimen sequenced in a study of control samples from healthy donors and cancer patients. Using immunoSEQ multiplex PCR, the repertoire was profiled, and TCRdb retains in-frame clones only, with some absent. Of about 180,000 clones detected, around 89% appear once; the ten largest clones hold just over 1.4%. The specimen sequenced was blood. The source of these receptors is a woman aged 50 to 65 in good health.

This chain uses TRBV24-1 with TRBJ1-1; D might be TRBD1 (6 bases). Trimming left V 2 bases short and J 7 bases short, with 10 bases between. The CDR3 runs 13 residues. Germline V gene lookup returns CDR1 KGHDR and CDR2 SFDVKD. CDR3 loop: CATSDSGGDEAFF. The CDR3 region has the DNA TGTGCCACCAGTGATTCCGGGGGCGATGAAGCTTTCTTT.

This clone has a single count. The genes are TRBV18 and TRBJ2-3; possible D gene TRBD2, 5 bases. The CDR3 has 14 residues. Germline V lookup: CDR1 KGHSH, CDR2 LQKENI. V lost 4 bases and J lost 5, with 13 bases in between. CDR3 residues: CASSQDLSLDTQYF. In nucleotides, the CDR3 is TGTGCCAGCTCACAGGACTTGTCCCTAGATACGCAGTATTTT.

V and J are TRBV5-1 and TRBJ1-1, with D uncertain. V lost 0 bases and J 1 base, leaving 10 bases between the germline ends. There are 15 residues in the CDR3. Germline assignment: CDR1 SGHRS and CDR2 YFSETQ. CDR3 residues: CASSLEGLGNTEAFF. The CDR3, as DNA: TGCGCCAGCAGCTTGGAAGGCTTGGGGAACACTGAAGCTTTCTTT.

The V call is TRBV7-9, the J call TRBJ2-3, with TRBD2 identical over 15 bases. Germline V CDR1 and CDR2: SEHNR, FQNEAQ (reference sequence). The CDR3 is 18 amino acids. Trimming at V came to 8 bases and at J to 6 bases, leaving 15 bases not matched to a gene. The DNA of the CDR3 is TGTGCCAGCGGCCGAGGACTAGCGGGAGGGCCGTGGGTCGATACGCAGTATTTT. Translating gives CASGRGLAGGPWVDTQYF.

This clone was counted a single time. The J gene is TRBJ2-7, the V gene TRBV6-2 or TRBV6-3, with TRBD2 identical over 15 bases. V was pared by 5 bases and J by 12 bases, with 8 bases of the junction left unmatched. The germline V gene encodes CDR1 MNHEY and CDR2 SVGEGT. The CDR3 loop spans 14 amino acids. The CDR3 DNA sequence: TGTGCCAGCAGTCTCCGGACTAGCGGGAGGGCCCCGTACTTC. Its translation is CASSLRTSGRAPYF.

The J gene is TRBJ2-3, the V gene TRBV7-9; 8 bases align to TRBD2. Germline CDR1 is SEHNR and CDR2 is FQNEAQ (reference sequence). J lost 1 base, V lost 5 bases, and 2 bases had no gene match. The CDR3 covers 14 residues. The CDR3 here is CASSRAGGTDTQYF. Here the CDR3 DNA reads TGTGCCAGCAGCCGAGCGGGGGGCACAGATACGCAGTATTTT.

The chain is built from TRBV9 and TRBJ1-5; 9 bases match TRBD1. This CDR3 spans 16 amino acids. Germline trimming cut 0 bases from V and 7 bases from J; bases unmatched to any gene: 8. Looked up from germline, CDR1 is SGDLS and CDR2 is YYNGEE. The CDR3, as DNA: TGTGCCAGCAGCGTAGGGGACAGGGTCGCAGGACAGCCCCAGCATTTT. Translating it yields CASSVGDRVAGQPQHF.

This sequence joins TRBV28 and TRBJ2-7; 12 nucleotides align to TRBD1. The CDR3 is 15 residues long. The V gene's germline CDR1 is MDHEN and CDR2 SYDVKM. Trimming cost V 4 bases and J 4 bases; bases outside gene matches: 5. Here the CDR3 DNA reads TGTGCCAGCAGTTCACCGGGACAGGGGGCGTACGAGCAGTACTTC. Protein: CASSSPGQGAYEQYF.

The V gene is TRBV7-2, the J gene TRBJ1-4; D remains ambiguous. The V gene lost 1 base and the J gene lost 8 bases, with 14 bases spanning the gap. Germline assignment: CDR1 SGHTA and CDR2 FQGNSA. The CDR3 runs 15 residues. The CDR3 nucleotides are TGTGCCAGCAGCTTAGGATTGCAGGTCTGGGAAAAACTGTTTTTT. It translates to CASSLGLQVWEKLFF.

This clone was counted only a few times. The chain carries TRBV28 and TRBJ1-5; D unresolved. The CDR3 has 16 residues. V was cut by 4 bases and J by 1 base, with 14 bases left in between. Germline CDR1 MDHEN, CDR2 SYDVKM. CDR3 amino acids: CASSSYVQLSNQPQHF. CDR3 DNA: TGTGCCAGCAGTTCTTACGTACAGCTCAGCAATCAGCCCCAGCATTTT. The full variable domain, its missing parts supplied by reference TRBV28 and TRBJ1-5, is DVKVTQSSRYLVKRTGEKVFLECVQDMDHENMFWYRQDPGLGLRLIYFSYDVKMKEKGDIPEGYSVSREKKERFSLILESASTNQTSMYLCASSSYVQLSNQPQHFGDGTRLSIL.

The chain recombines TRBV19 with TRBJ1-1; maybe TRBD1 (6 bases). V was shortened by 7 bases and J by 6 bases, with 21 bases between the two germline ends. The germline V gene encodes CDR1 LNHDA and CDR2 SQIVND (reference sequence). This CDR3 contains 15 residues. CDR3 sequence reads: CASKEGGLPLAEAFF. CDR3 DNA sequence: TGTGCCAGTAAGGAAGGGGGGCTTCCCCTTGCTGAAGCTTTCTTT. Full variable domain (rest looked up from reference TRBV19 and TRBJ1-1): DGGITQSPKYLFRKEGQNVTLSCEQNLNHDAMYWYRQDPGQGLRLIYYSQIVNDFQKGDIAEGYSVSREKKESFPLTVTSAQKNPTAFYLCASKEGGLPLAEAFFGQGTRLTVV.

This chain joins TRBV6-1 and TRBJ1-2; D unresolved. The germline V and J ends were trimmed by 0 bases and 4 bases, with 9 bases remaining between them. Germline V gene sequence: CDR1 MNHNS, CDR2 SASEGT. There are 14 residues in the CDR3. The CDR3 nucleotides are TGTGCCAGCAGTGAAGCGCTTCGAGTCTATGGCTACACCTTC. This encodes CASSEALRVYGYTF.

J is TRBJ1-1 and V is TRBV4-1; 7 bases map to TRBD1. The CDR3 runs to 17 residues. Germline CDR1 is MGHRA and CDR2 is YSYEKL. With 3 bases clipped from V and 0 bases from J, the junction kept 10 bases outside the gene matches. CDR3 loop: CASSQALQGGMNTEAFF. Written as DNA, the CDR3 is TGCGCCAGCAGCCAGGCCCTTCAGGGGGGAATGAACACTGAAGCTTTCTTT.

This clone came up once. This rearrangement joins TRBV28 to TRBJ1-2; 8 bases agree with TRBD1. Germline CDR1 is MDHEN and CDR2 is SYDVKM. V shed 6 bases, J shed 2 bases, and the junction held 5 bases outside the gene matches. The CDR3 runs 14 residues. As DNA, the CDR3 is TGTGCCAGCAGCCAGGGGGCATTGAACTATGGCTACACCTTC. Translating gives CASSQGALNYGYTF.

The gene calls are TRBV18 and TRBJ2-3; TRBD1 agrees at 7 bases. The CDR3 consists of 16 residues. Germline assignment: CDR1 KGHSH and CDR2 LQKENI. J gave up 4 bases and V 1 base, and 8 bases lay outside the gene matches. The CDR3 loop reads CASSPRARTGPDTQYF. The CDR3 nucleotides are TGTGCCAGCTCACCACGGGCTCGGACAGGTCCAGATACGCAGTATTTT.

CDR3 region: CAWSVTENTEAFF. The CDR3 DNA is TGTGCCTGGAGTGTGACGGAAAACACTGAAGCTTTCTTT. V and J are TRBV30 and TRBJ1-1; D uncertain. Germline CDR1 is GTSNPN and CDR2 is SVGIG (reference sequence). CDR3 length: 13 amino acids. Trimming pared 0 bases from V and 2 bases from J, leaving 7 bases between.

This clone was recorded once. The chain links TRBV5-5 to TRBJ1-1; D unclear. Germline V gives CDR1 SGHKS, CDR2 YYEKEE (reference sequence). The CDR3 loop spans 14 amino acids. Trimming removed 2 bases from V and 1 base from J, with 9 bases in between. The chain's CDR3 is CASSFGGENTEAFF. The CDR3 DNA reads TGTGCCAGCAGCTTTGGTGGTGAGAACACTGAAGCTTTCTTT. Full variable domain (rest looked up from reference TRBV5-5 and TRBJ1-1): DAGVTQSPTHLIKTRGQQVTLRCSPISGHKSVSWYQQVLGQGPQFIFQYYEKEERGRGNFPDRFSARQFPNYSSELNVNALLLGDSALYLCASSFGGENTEAFFGQGTRLTVV.

This chain uses TRBV7-9 with TRBJ2-7; weak D call: TRBD1 (5 bases). The germline CDR1 and CDR2 sequences are SEHNR and FQNEAQ (reference sequence). The length of the CDR3 is 13 residues. V was cut by 5 bases and J by 3 bases, with 11 bases left in between. DNA of the CDR3: TGTGCCAGCAGCCGTTTCCAGGGCTACGAGCAGTACTTC. Amino acids: CASSRFQGYEQYF.

This clone showed up just once. The chain links TRBV7-9 to TRBJ1-4; D gene unclear. The CDR3 covers 13 residues. Germline assignment: CDR1 SEHNR and CDR2 FQNEAQ (reference sequence). V was cut by 3 bases and J by 8 bases, with 10 bases left in between. This CDR3 is CASSLKLAEKLFF. DNA of the CDR3: TGTGCCAGCAGCTTGAAACTTGCGGAAAAACTGTTTTTT.

This chain connects TRBV28 to TRBJ2-1; D call uncertain. The germline gives CDR1 MDHEN, CDR2 SYDVKM. The CDR3 loop spans 11 amino acids. V was shortened by 5 bases and J by 7 bases, with 6 bases between the two germline ends. CDR3 loop: CASSIGNEQFF. In DNA, the CDR3 is TGTGCCAGCAGTATAGGAAATGAGCAGTTCTTC.

V is TRBV28 and J is TRBJ1-3; D unresolved. From germline, CDR1 is MDHEN and CDR2 SYDVKM. The CDR3 consists of 13 residues. CDR3 in amino acids: CGPSPHSGNTIYF. CDR3 DNA: TGTGGGCCTTCCCCCCACTCTGGAAACACCATATATTTT.

The chain has TRBV7-2 and TRBJ2-1; tentatively, D is TRBD2 (5 bases). Germline assignment: CDR1 SGHTA and CDR2 FQGNSA. The CDR3 has 14 amino acids. V was trimmed by 8 bases and J by 0 bases, leaving 11 bases between them. In nucleotides, the CDR3 is TGTGCCAGCCTCGGAGGCTACTCCTACAATGAGCAGTTCTTC. Encoded protein: CASLGGYSYNEQFF.

The chain combines TRBV28 with TRBJ1-2; the D is unclear. V was shortened by 1 base and J by 3 bases, with 3 bases between the two germline ends. Germline assignment: CDR1 MDHEN and CDR2 SYDVKM. The CDR3 loop spans 12 amino acids. CDR3 coding DNA: TGTGCCAGCAGTTTATTGGACTATGGCTACACCTTC. Amino acid sequence: CASSLLDYGYTF.